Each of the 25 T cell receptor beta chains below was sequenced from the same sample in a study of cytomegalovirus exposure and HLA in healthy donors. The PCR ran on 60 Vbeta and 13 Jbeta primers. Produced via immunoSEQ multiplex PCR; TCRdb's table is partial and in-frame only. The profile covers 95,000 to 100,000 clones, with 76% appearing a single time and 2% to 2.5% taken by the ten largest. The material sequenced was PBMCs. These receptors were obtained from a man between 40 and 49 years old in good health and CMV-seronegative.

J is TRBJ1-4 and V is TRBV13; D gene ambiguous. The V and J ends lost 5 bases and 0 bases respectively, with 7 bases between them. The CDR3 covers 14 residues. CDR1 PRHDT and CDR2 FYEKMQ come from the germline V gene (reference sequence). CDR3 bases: TGTGCCAGCAGCCAGATATCAACTAATGAAAAACTGTTTTTT. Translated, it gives CASSQISTNEKLFF. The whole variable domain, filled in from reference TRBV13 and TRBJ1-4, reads AAGVIQSPRHLIKEKRETATLKCYPIPRHDTVYWYQQGPGQDPQFLISFYEKMQSDKGSIPDRFSAQQFSDYHSELNMSSLELGDSALYFCASSQISTNEKLFFGSGTQLSVL.

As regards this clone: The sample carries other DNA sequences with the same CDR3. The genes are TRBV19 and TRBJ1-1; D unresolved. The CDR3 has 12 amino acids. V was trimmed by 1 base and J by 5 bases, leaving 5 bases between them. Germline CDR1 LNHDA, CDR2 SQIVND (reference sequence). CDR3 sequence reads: CASSIGRTEAFF. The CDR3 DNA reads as TGTGCCAGTAGTATAGGGCGGACTGAAGCTTTCTTT.

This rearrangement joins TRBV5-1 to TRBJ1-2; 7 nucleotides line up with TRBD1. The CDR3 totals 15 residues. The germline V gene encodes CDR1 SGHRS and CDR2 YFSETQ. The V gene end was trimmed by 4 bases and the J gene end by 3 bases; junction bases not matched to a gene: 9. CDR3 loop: CASSALDRADYGYTF. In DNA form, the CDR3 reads TGCGCCAGCAGCGCCCTCGACAGGGCGGACTATGGCTACACCTTC.

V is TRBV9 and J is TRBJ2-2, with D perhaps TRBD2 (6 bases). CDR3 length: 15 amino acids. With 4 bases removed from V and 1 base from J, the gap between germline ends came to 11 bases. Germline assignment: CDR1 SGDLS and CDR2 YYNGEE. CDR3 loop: CASSTARGNTGELFF. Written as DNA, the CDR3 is TGTGCCAGCAGCACCGCGCGGGGGAACACCGGGGAGCTGTTTTTT.

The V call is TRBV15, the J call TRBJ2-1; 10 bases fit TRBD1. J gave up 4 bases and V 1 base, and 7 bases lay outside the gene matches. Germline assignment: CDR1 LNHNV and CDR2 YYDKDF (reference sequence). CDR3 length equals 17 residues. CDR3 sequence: CATSRAAPDRGYNEQFF. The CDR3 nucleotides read TGTGCCACCAGCAGAGCCGCGCCGGACAGGGGGTACAATGAGCAGTTCTTC. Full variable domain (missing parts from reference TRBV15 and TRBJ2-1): DAMVIQNPRYQVTQFGKPVTLSCSQTLNHNVMYWYQQKSSQAPKLLFHYYDKDFNNEADTPDNFQSRRPNTSFCFLDIRSPGLGDTAMYLCATSRAAPDRGYNEQFFGPGTRLTVL.

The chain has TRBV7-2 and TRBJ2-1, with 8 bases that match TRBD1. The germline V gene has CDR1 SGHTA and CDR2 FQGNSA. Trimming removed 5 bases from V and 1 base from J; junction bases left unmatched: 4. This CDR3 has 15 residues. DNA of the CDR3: TGTGCCAGCAGCACGACAGGGGTGTCCTACAATGAGCAGTTCTTC. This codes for CASSTTGVSYNEQFF.

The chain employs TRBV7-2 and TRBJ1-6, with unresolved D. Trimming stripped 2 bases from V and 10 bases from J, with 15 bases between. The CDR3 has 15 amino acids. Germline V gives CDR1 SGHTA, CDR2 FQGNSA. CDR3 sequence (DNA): TGTGCCAGCAGCTTATATACGGTCTTCATGTCACCCCTCCACTTT. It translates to CASSLYTVFMSPLHF.

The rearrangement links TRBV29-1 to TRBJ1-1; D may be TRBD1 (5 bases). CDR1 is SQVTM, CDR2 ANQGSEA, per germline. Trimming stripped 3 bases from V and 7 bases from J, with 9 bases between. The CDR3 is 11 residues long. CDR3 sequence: CSVDQGGEAFF. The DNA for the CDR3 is TGCAGCGTTGACCAGGGCGGTGAAGCTTTCTTT. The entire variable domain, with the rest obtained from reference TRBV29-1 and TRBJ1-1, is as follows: SAVISQKPSRDICQRGTSLTIQCQVDSQVTMMFWYRQQPGQSLTLIATANQGSEATYESGFVIDKFPISRPNLTFSTLTVSNMSPEDSSIYLCSVDQGGEAFFGQGTRLTVV.

The CDR3 is CASSLDRYSDTQYF. The CDR3 bases are TGTGCCAGCAGCTTAGATCGCTATAGCGATACGCAGTATTTT. V usage is TRBV7-2 and J usage is TRBJ2-3; D is ambiguous. V dropped 1 base and J dropped 6 bases, with 11 bases sitting between them. Germline V CDR1 and CDR2: SGHTA, FQGNSA. This CDR3 is 14 amino acids long.

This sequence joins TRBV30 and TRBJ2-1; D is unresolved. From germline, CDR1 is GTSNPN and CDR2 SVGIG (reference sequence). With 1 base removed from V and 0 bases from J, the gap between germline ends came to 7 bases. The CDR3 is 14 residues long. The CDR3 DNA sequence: TGTGCCTGGAGTGACGGCGGCTCCTACAATGAGCAGTTCTTC. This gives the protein CAWSDGGSYNEQFF.

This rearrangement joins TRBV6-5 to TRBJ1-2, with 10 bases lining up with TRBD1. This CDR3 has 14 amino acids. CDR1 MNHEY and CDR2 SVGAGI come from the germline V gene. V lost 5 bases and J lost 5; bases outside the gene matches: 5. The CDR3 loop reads CASSRGQGVYGYTF. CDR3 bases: TGTGCCAGCAGTCGCGGACAGGGGGTTTATGGCTACACCTTC.

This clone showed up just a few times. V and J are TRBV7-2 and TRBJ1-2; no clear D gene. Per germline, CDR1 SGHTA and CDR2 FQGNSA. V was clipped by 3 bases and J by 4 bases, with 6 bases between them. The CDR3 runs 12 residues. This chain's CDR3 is CASSFQVYGYTF. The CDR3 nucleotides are TGTGCCAGCAGCTTCCAGGTCTATGGCTACACCTTC. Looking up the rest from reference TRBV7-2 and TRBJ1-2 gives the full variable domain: GAGVSQSPSNKVTEKGKDVELRCDPISGHTALYWYRQSLGQGLEFLIYFQGNSAPDKSGLPSDRFSAERTGGSVSTLTIQRTQQEDSAVYLCASSFQVYGYTFGSGTRLTVV.

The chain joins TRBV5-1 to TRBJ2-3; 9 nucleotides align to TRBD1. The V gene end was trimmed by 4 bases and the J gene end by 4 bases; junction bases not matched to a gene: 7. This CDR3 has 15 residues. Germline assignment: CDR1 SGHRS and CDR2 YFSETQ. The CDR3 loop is CASSVPTGGADTQYF. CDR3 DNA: TGCGCCAGCAGCGTCCCTACAGGGGGCGCAGATACGCAGTATTTT.

The CDR3 loop is CASSEIKGPGGDSPLHF. The CDR3 DNA sequence: TGTGCCAGCAGTGAAATTAAGGGGCCCGGGGGAGATTCACCCCTCCACTTT. V and J are TRBV6-1 and TRBJ1-6, with a possible D match to TRBD1 (5 bases). Germline V gene sequence: CDR1 MNHNS, CDR2 SASEGT. Trimming shortened V by 2 bases and J by 8 bases, and 19 bases separated the two germline ends. The CDR3 is made up of 17 amino acids.

The CDR3 DNA is TGTGCCAGCTCCCAGGGGACACGTAATCAGCCCCAGCATTTT. It codes for CASSQGTRNQPQHF. The chain recombines TRBV18 with TRBJ1-5; TRBD1 might be the D (6 bases). The CDR3 is made up of 14 amino acids. CDR1 is KGHSH and CDR2 is LQKENI in the germline V gene. Deletions cut 6 bases from V and 4 bases from J, with 13 bases between.

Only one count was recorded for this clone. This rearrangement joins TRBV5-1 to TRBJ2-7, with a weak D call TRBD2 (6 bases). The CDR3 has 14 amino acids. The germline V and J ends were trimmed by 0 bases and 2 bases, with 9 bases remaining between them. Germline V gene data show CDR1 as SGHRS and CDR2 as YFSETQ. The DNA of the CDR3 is TGCGCCAGCAGCTTGGGGACGGGAGCCTACGAGCAGTACTTC. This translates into CASSLGTGAYEQYF.

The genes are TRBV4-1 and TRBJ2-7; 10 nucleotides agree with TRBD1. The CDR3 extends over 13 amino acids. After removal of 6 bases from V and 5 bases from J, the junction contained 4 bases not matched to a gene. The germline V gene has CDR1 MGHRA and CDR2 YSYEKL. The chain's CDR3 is CASSRTGGDEQYF. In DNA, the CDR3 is TGCGCCAGCAGTCGGACAGGGGGGGACGAGCAGTACTTC.

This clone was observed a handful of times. CDR3 loop: CASAYEYEQYF. For the CDR3, the DNA is TGTGCCAGCGCGTACGAGTACGAGCAGTACTTC. The rearrangement links TRBV6-6 to TRBJ2-7; D remains ambiguous. CDR1 and CDR2 (germline): MNHNY, SVGAGI (reference sequence). Deletions cut 8 bases from V and 4 bases from J, with 9 bases between. This CDR3 region has 11 residues.

CDR3 in DNA: TGTGCCAGCAGTGTAGCGGGAGGGCTGTACGAGCAGTACTTC. It specifies CASSVAGGLYEQYF. The chain joins TRBV27 to TRBJ2-7, with 11 bases identical to TRBD2. This CDR3 contains 14 residues. The germline V gene has CDR1 MNHEY and CDR2 SMNVEV (reference sequence). V dropped 5 bases and J dropped 4; count of bases not matched to a gene: 4.

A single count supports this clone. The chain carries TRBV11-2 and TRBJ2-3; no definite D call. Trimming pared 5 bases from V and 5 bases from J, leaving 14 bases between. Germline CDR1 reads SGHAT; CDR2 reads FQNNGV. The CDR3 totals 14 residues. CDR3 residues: CASSPRRLVDTQYF. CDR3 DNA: TGTGCCAGCAGCCCTCGTCGTCTCGTAGATACGCAGTATTTT. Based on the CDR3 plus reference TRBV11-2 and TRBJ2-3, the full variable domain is EAGVAQSPRYKIIEKRQSVAFWCNPISGHATLYWYQQILGQGPKLLIQFQNNGVVDDSQLPKDRFSAERLKGVDSTLKIQPAKLEDSAVYLCASSPRRLVDTQYFGPGTRLTVL.

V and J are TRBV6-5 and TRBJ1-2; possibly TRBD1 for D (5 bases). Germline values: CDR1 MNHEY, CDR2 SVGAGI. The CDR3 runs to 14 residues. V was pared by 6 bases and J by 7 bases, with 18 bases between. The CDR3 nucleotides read TGTGCCAGCAGCCGGGGGTCTCTTGCGAGTGGCTACACCTTC. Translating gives CASSRGSLASGYTF.

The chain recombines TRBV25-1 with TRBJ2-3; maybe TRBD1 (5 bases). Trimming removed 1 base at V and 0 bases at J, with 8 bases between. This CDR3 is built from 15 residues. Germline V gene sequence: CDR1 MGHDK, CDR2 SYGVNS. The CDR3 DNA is TGTGCCAGCAGTGAATTGACAGCTAGCACAGATACGCAGTATTTT. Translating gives CASSELTASTDTQYF.

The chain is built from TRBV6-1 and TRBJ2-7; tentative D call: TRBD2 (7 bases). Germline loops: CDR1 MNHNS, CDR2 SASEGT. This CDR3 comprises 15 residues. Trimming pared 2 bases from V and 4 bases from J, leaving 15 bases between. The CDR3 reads CASSELGGRGYEQYF. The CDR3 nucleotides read TGTGCCAGCAGTGAATTGGGGGGGCGCGGGTACGAGCAGTACTTC.

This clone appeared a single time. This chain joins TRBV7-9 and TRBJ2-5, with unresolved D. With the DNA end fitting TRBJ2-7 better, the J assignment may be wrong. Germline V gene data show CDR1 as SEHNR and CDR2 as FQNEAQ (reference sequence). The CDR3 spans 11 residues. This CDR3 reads CASSVTYEQYF. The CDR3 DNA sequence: TGTGCCAGCAGCGTTACCTACGAGCAGTACTTC.

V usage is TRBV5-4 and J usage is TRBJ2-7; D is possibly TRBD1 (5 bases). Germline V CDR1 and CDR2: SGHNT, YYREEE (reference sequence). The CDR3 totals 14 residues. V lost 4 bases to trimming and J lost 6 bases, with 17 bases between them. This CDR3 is CASSQGRMLGEQYF. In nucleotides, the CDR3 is TGTGCCAGCAGCCAGGGTAGGATGCTGGGCGAGCAGTACTTC. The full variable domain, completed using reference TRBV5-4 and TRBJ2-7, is ETGVTQSPTHLIKTRGQQVTLRCSSQSGHNTVSWYQQALGQGPQFIFQYYREEENGRGNFPPRFSGLQFPNYSSELNVNALELDDSALYLCASSQGRMLGEQYFGPGTRLTVT.